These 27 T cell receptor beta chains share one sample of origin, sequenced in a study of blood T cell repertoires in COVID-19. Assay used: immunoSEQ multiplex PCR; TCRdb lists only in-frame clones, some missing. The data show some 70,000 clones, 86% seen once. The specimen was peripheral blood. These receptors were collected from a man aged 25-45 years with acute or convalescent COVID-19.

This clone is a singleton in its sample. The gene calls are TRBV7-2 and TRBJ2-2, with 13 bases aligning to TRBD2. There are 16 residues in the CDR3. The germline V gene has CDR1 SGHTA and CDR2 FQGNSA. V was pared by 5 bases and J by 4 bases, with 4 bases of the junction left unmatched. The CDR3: CASSPGLAGVTGELFF. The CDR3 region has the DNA TGTGCCAGCAGCCCCGGACTAGCGGGAGTCACCGGGGAGCTGTTTTTT.

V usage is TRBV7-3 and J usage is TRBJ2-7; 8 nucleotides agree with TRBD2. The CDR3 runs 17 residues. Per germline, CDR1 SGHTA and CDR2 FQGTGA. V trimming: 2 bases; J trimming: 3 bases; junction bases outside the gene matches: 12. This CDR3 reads CASSLLAGGVKVYEQYF. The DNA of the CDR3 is TGTGCCAGCAGCTTATTGGCGGGAGGAGTTAAAGTCTACGAGCAGTACTTC.

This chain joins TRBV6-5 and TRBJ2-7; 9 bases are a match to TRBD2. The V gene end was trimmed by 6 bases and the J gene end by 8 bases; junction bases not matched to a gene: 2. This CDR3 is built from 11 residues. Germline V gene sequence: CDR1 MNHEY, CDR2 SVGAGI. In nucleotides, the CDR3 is TGTGCCAGCAGGCGGGAGGGGAAGCAGTACTTC. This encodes CASRREGKQYF.

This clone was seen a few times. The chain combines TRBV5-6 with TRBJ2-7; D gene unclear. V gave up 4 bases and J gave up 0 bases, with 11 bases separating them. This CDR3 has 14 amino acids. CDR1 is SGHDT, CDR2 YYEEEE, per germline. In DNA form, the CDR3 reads TGTGCCAGCAGCCCATTGGCCGACTCCTACGAGCAGTACTTC. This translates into CASSPLADSYEQYF.

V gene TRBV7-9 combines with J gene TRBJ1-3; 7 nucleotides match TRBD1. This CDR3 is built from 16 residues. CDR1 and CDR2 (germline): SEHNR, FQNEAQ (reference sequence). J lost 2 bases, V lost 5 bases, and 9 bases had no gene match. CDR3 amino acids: CASSPDRAGTGNTIYF. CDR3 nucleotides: TGTGCCAGCAGCCCCGACAGGGCCGGGACTGGAAACACCATATATTTT.

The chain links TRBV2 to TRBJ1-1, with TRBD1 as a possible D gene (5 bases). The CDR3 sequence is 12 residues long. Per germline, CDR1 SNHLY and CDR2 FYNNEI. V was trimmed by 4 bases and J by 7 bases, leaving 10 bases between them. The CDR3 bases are TGTGCCAGCAGTGGCAGGGCTTTTGAAGCTTTCTTT. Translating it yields CASSGRAFEAFF.

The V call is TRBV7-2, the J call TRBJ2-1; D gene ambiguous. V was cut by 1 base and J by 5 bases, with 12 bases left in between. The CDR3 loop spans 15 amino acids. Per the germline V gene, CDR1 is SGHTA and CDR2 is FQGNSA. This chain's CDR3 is CASSLVGSRNNEQFF. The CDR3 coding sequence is TGTGCCAGCAGCTTAGTCGGGTCCCGCAACAATGAGCAGTTCTTC. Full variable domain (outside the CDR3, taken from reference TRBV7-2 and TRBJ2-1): GAGVSQSPSNKVTEKGKDVELRCDPISGHTALYWYRQSLGQGLEFLIYFQGNSAPDKSGLPSDRFSAERTGGSVSTLTIQRTQQEDSAVYLCASSLVGSRNNEQFFGPGTRLTVL.

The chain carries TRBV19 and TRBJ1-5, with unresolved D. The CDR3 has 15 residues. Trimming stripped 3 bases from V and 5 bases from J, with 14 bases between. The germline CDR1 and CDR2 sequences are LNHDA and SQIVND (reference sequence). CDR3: CASSMVLRRDQPQHF. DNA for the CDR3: TGTGCCAGTAGTATGGTTCTCCGGCGGGATCAGCCCCAGCATTTT.

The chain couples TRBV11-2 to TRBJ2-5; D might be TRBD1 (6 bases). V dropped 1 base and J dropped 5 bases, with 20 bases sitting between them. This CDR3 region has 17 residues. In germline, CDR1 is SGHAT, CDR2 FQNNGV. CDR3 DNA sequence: TGTGCCAGCAGCTTAGCACTAGGGGGAGTAAGATCCGAGACCCAGTACTTC. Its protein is CASSLALGGVRSETQYF.

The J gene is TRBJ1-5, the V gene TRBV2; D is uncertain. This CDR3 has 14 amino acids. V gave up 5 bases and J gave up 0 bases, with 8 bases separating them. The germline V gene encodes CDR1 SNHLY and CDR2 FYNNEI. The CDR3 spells CASSFAVSNQPQHF. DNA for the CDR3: TGTGCCAGCAGTTTCGCGGTTAGCAATCAGCCCCAGCATTTT. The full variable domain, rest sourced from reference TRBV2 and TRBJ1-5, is EPEVTQTPSHQVTQMGQEVILRCVPISNHLYFYWYRQILGQKVEFLVSFYNNEISEKSEIFDDQFSVERPDGSNFTLKIRSTKLEDSAMYFCASSFAVSNQPQHFGDGTRLSIL.

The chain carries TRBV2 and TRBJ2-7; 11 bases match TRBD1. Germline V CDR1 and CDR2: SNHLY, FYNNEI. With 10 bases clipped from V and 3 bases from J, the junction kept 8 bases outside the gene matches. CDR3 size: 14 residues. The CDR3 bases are TGTGCCACAAAACCGGGACAGGGGGTCTACGAGCAGTACTTC. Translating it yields CATKPGQGVYEQYF. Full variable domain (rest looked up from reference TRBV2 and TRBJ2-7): EPEVTQTPSHQVTQMGQEVILRCVPISNHLYFYWYRQILGQKVEFLVSFYNNEISEKSEIFDDQFSVERPDGSNFTLKIRSTKLEDSAMYFCATKPGQGVYEQYFGPGTRLTVT.

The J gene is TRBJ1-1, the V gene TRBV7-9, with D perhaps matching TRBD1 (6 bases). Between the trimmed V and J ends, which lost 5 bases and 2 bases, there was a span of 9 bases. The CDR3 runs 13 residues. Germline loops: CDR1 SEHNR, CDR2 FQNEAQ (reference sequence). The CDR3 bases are TGTGCCAGCAGCCCACAGGGAAACACTGAAGCTTTCTTT. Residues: CASSPQGNTEAFF.

CDR3 in DNA: TGTGCCAGCAGCTTAGATTCATTCCAAGAGACCCAGTACTTC. Translation: CASSLDSFQETQYF. The chain joins TRBV7-9 to TRBJ2-5; no reliable D call. The V end lost 1 base, the J end lost 1 base, and 7 bases lay between the germline ends. The CDR3 runs to 14 residues. CDR1 SEHNR and CDR2 FQNEAQ come from the germline V gene (reference sequence). The entire variable domain, with the rest obtained from reference TRBV7-9 and TRBJ2-5, is as follows: DTGVSQNPRHKITKRGQNVTFRCDPISEHNRLYWYRQTLGQGPEFLTYFQNEAQLEKSRLLSDRFSAERPKGSFSTLEIQRTEQGDSAMYLCASSLDSFQETQYFGPGTRLLVL.

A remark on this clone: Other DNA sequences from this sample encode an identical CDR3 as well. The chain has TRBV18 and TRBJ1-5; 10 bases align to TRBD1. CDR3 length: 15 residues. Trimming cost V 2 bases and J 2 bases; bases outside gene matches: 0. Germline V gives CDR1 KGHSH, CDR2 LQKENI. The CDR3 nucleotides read TGTGCCAGCTCACCAGGGACAGGGGGCAATCAGCCCCAGCATTTT. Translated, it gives CASSPGTGGNQPQHF.

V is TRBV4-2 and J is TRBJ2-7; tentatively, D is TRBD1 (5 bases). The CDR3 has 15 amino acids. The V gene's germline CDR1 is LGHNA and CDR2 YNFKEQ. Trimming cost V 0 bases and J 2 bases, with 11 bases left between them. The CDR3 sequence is CASSQEVSQAYEQYF. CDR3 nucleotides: TGTGCCAGCAGCCAAGAGGTCTCACAGGCCTACGAGCAGTACTTC.

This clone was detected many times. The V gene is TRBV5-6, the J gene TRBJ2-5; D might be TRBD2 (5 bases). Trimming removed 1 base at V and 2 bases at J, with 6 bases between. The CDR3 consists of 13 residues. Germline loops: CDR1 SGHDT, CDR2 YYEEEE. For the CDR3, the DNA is TGTGCCAGCAGCTTGTGGACTCAAGAGACCCAGTACTTC. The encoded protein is CASSLWTQETQYF.

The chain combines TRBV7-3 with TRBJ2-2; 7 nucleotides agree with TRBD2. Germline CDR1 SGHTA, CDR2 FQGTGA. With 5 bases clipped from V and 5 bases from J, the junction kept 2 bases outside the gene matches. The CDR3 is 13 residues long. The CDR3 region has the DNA TGTGCCAGCAGCCCGGGGGGTACCGGGGAGCTGTTTTTT. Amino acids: CASSPGGTGELFF.

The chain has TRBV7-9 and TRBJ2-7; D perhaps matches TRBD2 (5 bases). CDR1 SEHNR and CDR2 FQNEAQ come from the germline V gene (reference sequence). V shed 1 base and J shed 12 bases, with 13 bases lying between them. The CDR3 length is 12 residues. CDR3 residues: CASSLEPGVAYF. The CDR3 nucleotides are TGTGCCAGCAGCTTAGAACCCGGGGTGGCGTACTTC.

The CDR3: CASSRPGTVYEQYF. The CDR3 coding sequence is TGTGCCAGCAGTCGTCCCGGGACTGTTTACGAGCAGTACTTC. The chain employs TRBV28 and TRBJ2-7, with TRBD2 as a possible D gene (6 bases). The germline CDR1 and CDR2 sequences are MDHEN and SYDVKM. The length of the CDR3 is 14 residues. V was clipped by 5 bases and J by 4 bases, with 15 bases between them.

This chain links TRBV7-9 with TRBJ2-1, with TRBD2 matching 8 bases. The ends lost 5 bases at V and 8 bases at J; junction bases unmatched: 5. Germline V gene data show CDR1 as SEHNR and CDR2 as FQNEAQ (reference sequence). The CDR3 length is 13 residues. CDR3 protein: CASSPGGAHEQFF. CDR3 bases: TGTGCCAGCAGCCCCGGGGGGGCTCATGAGCAGTTCTTC.

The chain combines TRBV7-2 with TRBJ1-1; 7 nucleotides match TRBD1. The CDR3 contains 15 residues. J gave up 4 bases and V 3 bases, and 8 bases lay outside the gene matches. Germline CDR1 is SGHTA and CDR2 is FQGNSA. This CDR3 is CASSLTGSRLTEAFF. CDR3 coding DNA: TGTGCCAGCAGCTTGACAGGGTCTAGACTCACTGAAGCTTTCTTT.

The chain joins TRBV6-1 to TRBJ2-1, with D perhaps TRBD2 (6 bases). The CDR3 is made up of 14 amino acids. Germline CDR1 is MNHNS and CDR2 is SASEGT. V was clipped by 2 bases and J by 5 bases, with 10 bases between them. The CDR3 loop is CASSEWGDHNEQFF. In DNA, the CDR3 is TGTGCCAGCAGTGAATGGGGGGATCACAATGAGCAGTTCTTC.

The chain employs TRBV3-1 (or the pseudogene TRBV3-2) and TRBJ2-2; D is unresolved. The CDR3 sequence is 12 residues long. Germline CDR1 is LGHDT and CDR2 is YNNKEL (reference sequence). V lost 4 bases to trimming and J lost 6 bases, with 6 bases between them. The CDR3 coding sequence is TGTGCCAGCAGCCCCTCTTCCGGGGAGCTGTTTTTT. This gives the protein CASSPSSGELFF.

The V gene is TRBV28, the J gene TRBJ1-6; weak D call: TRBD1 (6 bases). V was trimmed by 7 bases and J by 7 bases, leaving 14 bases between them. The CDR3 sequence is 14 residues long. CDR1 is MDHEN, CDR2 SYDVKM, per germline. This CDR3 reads CASTNGQTNSPLHF. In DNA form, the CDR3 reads TGTGCCAGCACCAACGGACAGACAAATTCACCCCTCCACTTT.

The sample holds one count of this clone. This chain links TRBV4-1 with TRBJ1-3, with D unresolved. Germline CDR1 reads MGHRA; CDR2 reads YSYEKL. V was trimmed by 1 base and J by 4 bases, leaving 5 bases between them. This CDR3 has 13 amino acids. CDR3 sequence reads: CASSQGGGNTIYF. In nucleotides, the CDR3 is TGCGCCAGCAGCCAAGGAGGAGGAAACACCATATATTTT.

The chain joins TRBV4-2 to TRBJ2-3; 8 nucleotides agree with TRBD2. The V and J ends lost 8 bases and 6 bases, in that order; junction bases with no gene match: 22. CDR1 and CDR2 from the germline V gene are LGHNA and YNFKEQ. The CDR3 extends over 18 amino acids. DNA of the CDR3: TGTGCCAGCTCCTCACCGGATCGAGCGGGAGATGATTGGGATACGCAGTATTTT. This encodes CASSSPDRAGDDWDTQYF.

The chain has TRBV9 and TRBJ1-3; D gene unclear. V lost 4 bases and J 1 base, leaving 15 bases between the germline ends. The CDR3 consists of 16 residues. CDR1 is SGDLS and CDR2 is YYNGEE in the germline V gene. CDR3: CASSTQVGVSGNTIYF. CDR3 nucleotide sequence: TGTGCCAGCAGCACGCAGGTTGGCGTGTCTGGAAACACCATATATTTT.